This T cell receptor beta chain was retrieved from a study of T-cell reconstitution after alpha-beta-depleted transplantation in children. The ends were cut back, 5 bases at V and 0 bases at J, with 19 bases in the middle. Germline CDR1 is SEHNR and CDR2 is FQNEAQ (reference sequence). The CDR3 is made up of 17 amino acids. Only a few counts were recorded for this clonotype. Unique molecular identifiers featured in how the TCRbeta library was prepared. From the PCR reads, TCRdb called clonotypes with MiXCR, one entry per CDR3 protein. This sample has approximately 240,000 distinct CDR3 sequences, with about 9.5% found just once.

This receptor was obtained from a human donor who donated a stem cell graft to a child with acute lymphoblastic leukemia. The sample here was PBMCs from the stem cell graft donor, taken from the stem cell graft. The rearrangement joins TRBV7-9 to TRBJ1-1, with D perhaps TRBD1 (6 bases). CDR3 amino acids: CASSNKRQEALNTEAFF. CDR3 in DNA: TGTGCCAGCAGCAATAAAAGACAGGAGGCTTTGAACACTGAAGCTTTCTTT. The full variable domain, with the rest looked up from reference TRBV7-9 and TRBJ1-1, is DTGVSQNPRHKITKRGQNVTFRCDPISEHNRLYWYRQTLGQGPEFLTYFQNEAQLEKSRLLSDRFSAERPKGSFSTLEIQRTEQGDSAMYLCASSNKRQEALNTEAFFGQGTRLTVV.